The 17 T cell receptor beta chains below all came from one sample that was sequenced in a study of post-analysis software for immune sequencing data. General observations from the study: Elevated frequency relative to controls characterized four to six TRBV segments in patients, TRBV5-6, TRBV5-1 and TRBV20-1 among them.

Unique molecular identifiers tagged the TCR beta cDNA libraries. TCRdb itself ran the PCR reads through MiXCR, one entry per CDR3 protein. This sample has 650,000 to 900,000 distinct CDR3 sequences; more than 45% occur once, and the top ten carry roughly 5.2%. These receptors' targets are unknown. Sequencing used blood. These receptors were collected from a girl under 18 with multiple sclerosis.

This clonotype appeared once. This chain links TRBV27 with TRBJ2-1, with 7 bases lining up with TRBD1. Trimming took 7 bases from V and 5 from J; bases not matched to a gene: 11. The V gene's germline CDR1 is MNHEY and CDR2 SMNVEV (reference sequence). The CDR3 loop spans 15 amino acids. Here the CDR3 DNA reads TGTGCCAGCACCTACAGGGGAACCGCGGACAATGAGCAGTTCTTC. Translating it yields CASTYRGTADNEQFF.

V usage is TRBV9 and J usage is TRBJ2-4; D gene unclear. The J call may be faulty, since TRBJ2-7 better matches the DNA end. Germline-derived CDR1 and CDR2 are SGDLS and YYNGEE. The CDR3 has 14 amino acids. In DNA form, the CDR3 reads TGTGCCAGCAGCGTAGAAGGCGGAACCTACGAGCAGTACTTC. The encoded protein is CASSVEGGTYEQYF.

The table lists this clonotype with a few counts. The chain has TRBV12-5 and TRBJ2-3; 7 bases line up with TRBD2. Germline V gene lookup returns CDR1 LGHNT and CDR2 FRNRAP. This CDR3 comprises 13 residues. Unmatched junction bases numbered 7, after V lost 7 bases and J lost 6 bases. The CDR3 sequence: CASDWGGSDTQYF. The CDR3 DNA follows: TGTGCTAGTGACTGGGGGGGGTCCGATACGCAGTATTTT.

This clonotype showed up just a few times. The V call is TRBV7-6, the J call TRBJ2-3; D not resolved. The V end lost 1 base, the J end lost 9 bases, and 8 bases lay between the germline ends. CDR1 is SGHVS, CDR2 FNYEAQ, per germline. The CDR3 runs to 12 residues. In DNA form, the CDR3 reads TGTGCCAGCAGCTTAGAGGGCGTAACGCAGTATTTT. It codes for CASSLEGVTQYF.

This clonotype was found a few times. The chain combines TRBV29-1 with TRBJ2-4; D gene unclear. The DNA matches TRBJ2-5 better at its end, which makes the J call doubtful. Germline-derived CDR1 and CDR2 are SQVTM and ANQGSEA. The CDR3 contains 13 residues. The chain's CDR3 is CSVEYLDGETQYF. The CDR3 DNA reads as TGCAGCGTTGAGTACTTGGATGGAGAGACCCAGTACTTC.

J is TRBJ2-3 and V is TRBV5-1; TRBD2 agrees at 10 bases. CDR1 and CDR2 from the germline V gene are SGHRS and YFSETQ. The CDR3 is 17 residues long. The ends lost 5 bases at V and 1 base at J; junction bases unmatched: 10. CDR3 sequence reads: CASRVSSGRPGTDTQYF. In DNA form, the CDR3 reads TGCGCCAGCAGGGTTAGTAGCGGGAGGCCCGGCACAGATACGCAGTATTTT.

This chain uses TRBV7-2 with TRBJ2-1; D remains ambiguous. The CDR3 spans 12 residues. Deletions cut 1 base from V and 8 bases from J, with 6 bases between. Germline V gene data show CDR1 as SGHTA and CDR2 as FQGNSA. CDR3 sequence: CASSLEAHEQFF. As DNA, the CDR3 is TGTGCCAGCAGCTTAGAAGCACATGAGCAGTTCTTC.

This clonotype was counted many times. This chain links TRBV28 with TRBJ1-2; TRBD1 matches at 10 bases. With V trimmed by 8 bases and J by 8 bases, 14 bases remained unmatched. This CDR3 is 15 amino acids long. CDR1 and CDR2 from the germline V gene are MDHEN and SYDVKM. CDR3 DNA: TGTGCCAGCCAGTTTACAGGGGACAGGGGATGGGGCTACACCTTC. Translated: CASQFTGDRGWGYTF.

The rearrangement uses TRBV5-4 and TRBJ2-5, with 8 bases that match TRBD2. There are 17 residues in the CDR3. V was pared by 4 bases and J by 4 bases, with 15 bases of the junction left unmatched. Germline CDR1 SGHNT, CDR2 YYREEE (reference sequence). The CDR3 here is CASSDNLSGRAAETQYF. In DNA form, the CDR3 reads TGTGCCAGCAGCGATAATCTTTCCGGGAGGGCAGCAGAGACCCAGTACTTC.

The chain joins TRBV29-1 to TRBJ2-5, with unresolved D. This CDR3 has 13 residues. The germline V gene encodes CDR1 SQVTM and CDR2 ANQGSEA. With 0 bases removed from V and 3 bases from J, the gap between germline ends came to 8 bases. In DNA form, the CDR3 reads TGCAGCGTTGAAGATTGGAGCAAAGAGACCCAGTACTTC. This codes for CSVEDWSKETQYF. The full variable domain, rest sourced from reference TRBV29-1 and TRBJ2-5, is SAVISQKPSRDICQRGTSLTIQCQVDSQVTMMFWYRQQPGQSLTLIATANQGSEATYESGFVIDKFPISRPNLTFSTLTVSNMSPEDSSIYLCSVEDWSKETQYFGPGTRLLVL.

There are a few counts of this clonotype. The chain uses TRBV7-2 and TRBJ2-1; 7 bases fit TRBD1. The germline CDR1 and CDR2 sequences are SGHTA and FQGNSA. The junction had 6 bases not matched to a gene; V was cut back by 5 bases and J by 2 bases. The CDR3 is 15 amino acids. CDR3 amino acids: CASSIDREPYNEQFF. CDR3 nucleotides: TGTGCCAGCAGCATTGACAGGGAGCCCTACAATGAGCAGTTCTTC. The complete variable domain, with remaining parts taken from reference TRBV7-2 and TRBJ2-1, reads GAGVSQSPSNKVTEKGKDVELRCDPISGHTALYWYRQSLGQGLEFLIYFQGNSAPDKSGLPSDRFSAERTGGSVSTLTIQRTQQEDSAVYLCASSIDREPYNEQFFGPGTRLTVL.

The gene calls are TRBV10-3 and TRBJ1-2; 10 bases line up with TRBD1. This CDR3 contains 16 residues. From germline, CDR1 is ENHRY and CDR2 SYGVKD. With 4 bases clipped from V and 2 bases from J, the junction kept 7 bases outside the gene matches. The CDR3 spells CAISANQGQGNYGYTF. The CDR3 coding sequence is TGTGCCATCAGTGCGAACCAGGGACAGGGGAACTATGGCTACACCTTC.

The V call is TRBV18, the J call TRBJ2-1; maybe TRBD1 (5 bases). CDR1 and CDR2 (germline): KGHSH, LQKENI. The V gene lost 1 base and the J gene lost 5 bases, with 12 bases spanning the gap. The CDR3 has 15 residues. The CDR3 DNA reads TGTGCCAGCTCACCACGGGGCGCGAGGAACAATGAGCAGTTCTTC. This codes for CASSPRGARNNEQFF.

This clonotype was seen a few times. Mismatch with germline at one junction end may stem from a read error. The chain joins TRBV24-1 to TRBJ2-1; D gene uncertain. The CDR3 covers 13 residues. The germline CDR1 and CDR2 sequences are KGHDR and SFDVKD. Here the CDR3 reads CAASGGRKVEQFF. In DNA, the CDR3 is TGTGCCGCCAGTGGTGGTAGGAAAGTTGAGCAGTTCTTC.

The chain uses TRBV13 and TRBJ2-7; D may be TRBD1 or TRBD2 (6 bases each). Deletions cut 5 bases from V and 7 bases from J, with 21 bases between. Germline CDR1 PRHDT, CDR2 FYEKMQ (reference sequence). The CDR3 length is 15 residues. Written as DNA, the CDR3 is TGTGCCAGCAGCACCCGAAGGGGGGCCACCGGGGAGCAGTACTTC. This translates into CASSTRRGATGEQYF.

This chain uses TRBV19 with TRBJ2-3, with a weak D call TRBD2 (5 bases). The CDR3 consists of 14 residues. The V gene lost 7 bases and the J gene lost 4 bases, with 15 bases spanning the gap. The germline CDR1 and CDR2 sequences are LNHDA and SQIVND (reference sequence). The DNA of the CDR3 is TGTGCCAGTACCTTGGGGAGCAGCGCAGATACGCAGTATTTT. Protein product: CASTLGSSADTQYF.

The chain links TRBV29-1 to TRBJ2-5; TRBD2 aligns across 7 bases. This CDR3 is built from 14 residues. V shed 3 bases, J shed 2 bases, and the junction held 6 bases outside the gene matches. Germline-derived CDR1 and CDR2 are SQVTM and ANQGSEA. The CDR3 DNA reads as TGCAGCGTTGACCCCCTGGGAGGGCAAGAGACCCAGTACTTC. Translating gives CSVDPLGGQETQYF.